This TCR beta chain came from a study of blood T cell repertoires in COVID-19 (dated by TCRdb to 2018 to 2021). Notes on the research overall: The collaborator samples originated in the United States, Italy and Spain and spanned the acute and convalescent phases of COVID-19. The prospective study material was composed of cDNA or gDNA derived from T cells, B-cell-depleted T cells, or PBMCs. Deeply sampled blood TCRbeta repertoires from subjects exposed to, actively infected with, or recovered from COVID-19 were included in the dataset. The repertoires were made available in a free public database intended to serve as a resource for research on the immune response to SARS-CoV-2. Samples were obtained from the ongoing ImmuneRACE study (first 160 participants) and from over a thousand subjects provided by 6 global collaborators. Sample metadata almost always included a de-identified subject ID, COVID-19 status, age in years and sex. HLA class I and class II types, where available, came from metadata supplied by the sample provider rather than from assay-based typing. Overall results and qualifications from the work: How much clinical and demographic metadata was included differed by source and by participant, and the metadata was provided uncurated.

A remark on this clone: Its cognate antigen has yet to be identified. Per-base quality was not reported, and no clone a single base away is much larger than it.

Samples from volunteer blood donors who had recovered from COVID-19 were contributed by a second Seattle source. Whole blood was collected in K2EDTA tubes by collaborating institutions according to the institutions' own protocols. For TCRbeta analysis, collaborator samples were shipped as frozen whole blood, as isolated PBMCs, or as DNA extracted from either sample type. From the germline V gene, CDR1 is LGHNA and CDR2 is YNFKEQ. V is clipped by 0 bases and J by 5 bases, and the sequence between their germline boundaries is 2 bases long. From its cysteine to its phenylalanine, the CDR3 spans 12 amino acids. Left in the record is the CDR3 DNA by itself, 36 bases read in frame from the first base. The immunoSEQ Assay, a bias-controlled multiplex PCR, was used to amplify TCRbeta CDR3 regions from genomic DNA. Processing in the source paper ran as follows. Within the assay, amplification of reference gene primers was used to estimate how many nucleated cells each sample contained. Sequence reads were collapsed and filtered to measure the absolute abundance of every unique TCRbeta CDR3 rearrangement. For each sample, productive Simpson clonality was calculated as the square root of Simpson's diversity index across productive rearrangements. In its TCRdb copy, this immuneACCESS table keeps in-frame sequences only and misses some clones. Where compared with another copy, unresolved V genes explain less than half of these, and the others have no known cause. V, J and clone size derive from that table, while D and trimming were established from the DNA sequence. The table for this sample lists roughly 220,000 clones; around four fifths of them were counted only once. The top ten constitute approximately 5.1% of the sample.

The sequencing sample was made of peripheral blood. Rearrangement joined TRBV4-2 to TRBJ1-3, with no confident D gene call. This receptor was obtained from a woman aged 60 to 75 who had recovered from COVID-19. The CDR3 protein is CASSQDRNTIYF. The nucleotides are TGTGCCAGCAGCCAAGATAGAAACACCATATATTTT.